This T cell receptor beta chain was retrieved from a study of blood T cell repertoires in COVID-19. Study-level information: The samples span acute and convalescent COVID-19 from the United States, Italy and Spain. The cDNA or gDNA used as material had been derived from T cells, B-cell-depleted T cells, or PBMCs.

Per the germline V gene, CDR1 is SGHNT and CDR2 is YYREEE (reference sequence). Trimming took 4 bases from V and 4 from J; bases not matched to a gene: 7. CDR3 length: 15 amino acids. As handled by the study authors: Amplification of reference gene primers provided the estimated nucleated cell counts. The table came from immunoSEQ multiplex PCR; TCRdb's copy has only in-frame clones and leaves some out. V, J and clone size are taken as reported in that table, and D and trimming were inferred from the DNA itself. The table includes 55,000 to 75,000 clones, roughly 86% detected once. Material: peripheral blood. The receptor's source is a man aged 60 to 69 with acute or convalescent COVID-19. This chain uses TRBV5-4 with TRBJ2-3; 9 bases align to TRBD1. CDR3 DNA: TGTGCCAGCAGCCGTCGGACAGGGGATGCAGATACGCAGTATTTT. It is translated as CASSRRTGDADTQYF.